The T cell receptor (beta chain) under discussion was sequenced for a study of blood T cell repertoires in COVID-19. Study-level information: Researchers got acute and convalescent COVID-19 samples from the United States, Italy and Spain. Nucleic acid was either cDNA or gDNA, and it came from T cells, B-cell-depleted T cells, or PBMCs.

Germline assignment: CDR1 SGDLS and CDR2 YYNGEE. The CDR3 consists of 13 residues. Trimming cost V 2 bases and J 6 bases, with 9 bases left between them. Source study methods: Reference gene primer amplification yielded estimated nucleated cell counts. TCRdb keeps only in-frame clones here, not all; method: immunoSEQ multiplex PCR. V and J calls plus clone size are reproduced from that table; the DNA served to infer D and trimming. The repertoire holds around 250,000 clones, about 86% seen once, with 6.2% in the top ten. The chain carries TRBV9 and TRBJ2-1; D is unclear. Sequences were obtained from peripheral blood. This sequence was found in a man in his sixties with acute or convalescent COVID-19. CDR3 sequence reads: CASSVTASNEQFF. CDR3 nucleotide sequence: TGTGCCAGCAGCGTCACCGCTAGCAATGAGCAGTTCTTC.